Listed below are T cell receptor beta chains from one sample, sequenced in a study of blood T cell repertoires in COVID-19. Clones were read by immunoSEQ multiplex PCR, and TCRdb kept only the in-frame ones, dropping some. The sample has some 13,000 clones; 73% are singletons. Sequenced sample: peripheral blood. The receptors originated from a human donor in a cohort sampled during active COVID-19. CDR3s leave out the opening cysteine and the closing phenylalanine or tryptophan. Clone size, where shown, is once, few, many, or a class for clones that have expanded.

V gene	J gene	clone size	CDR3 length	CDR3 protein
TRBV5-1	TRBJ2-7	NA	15	ASSLAGGGGSPPPQY
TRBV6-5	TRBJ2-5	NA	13	ASSYSLQQQETQY
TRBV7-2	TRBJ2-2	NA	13	ASSRGGVRAGELF
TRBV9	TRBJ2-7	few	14	ASSVGLAESHYEQY
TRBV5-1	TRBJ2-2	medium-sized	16	ASSSRLAGGPDTGELF
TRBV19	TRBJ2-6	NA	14	ASTQGGYAGANVLT
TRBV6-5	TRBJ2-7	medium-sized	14	ASSYHSGGASYEQY
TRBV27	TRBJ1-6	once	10	ASTPRNSPLH
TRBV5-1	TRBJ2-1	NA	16	ASRTGLAGGNSYNEQF
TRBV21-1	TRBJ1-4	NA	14	ASSKGLTGHDEKLF
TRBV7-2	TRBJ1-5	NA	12	ASSLKTGDQPQH
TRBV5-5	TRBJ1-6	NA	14	ASSLRAGQLNSPLH
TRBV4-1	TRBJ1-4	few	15	ASSQPLTGGGWEKLF
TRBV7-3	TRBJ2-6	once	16	ASSLKGGRISGANVLT
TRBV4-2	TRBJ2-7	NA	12	ASSRTSESYEQY
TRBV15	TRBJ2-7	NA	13	ATSRATGGSYEQY
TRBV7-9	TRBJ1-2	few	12	ASSLAGTGSVYT
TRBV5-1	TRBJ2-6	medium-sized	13	ASSLGSYGANVLT
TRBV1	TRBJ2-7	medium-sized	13	TSSPASGSPHEQY
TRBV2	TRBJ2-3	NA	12	ASSRTGRTDTQY
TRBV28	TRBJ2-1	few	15	ASSLNPRGWGGNEQF
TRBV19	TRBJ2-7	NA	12	ASSTQGGNYEQY
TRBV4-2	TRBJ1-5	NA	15	ASSQGRGVYSNQPQH
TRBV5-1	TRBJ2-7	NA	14	ASSLARGTSSYEQY
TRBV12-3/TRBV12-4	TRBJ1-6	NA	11	ASRPQDNSPLH
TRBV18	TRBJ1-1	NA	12	AITSGAGSTEAF
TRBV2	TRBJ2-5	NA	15	ASNDRRELREQETQY
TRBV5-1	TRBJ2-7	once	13	ASSPPGRRSYEQY